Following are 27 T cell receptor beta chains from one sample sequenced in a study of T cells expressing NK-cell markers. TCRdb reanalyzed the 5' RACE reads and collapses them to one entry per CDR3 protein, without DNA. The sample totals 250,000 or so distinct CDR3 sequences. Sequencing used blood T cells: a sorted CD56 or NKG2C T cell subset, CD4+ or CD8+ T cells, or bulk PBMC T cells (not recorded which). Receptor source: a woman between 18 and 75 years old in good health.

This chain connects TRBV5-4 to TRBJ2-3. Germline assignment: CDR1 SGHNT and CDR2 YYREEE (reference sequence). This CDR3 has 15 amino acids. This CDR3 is CASSSHRDRGDTQYF. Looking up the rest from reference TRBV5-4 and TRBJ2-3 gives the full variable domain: ETGVTQSPTHLIKTRGQQVTLRCSSQSGHNTVSWYQQALGQGPQFIFQYYREEENGRGNFPPRFSGLQFPNYSSELNVNALELDDSALYLCASSSHRDRGDTQYFGPGTRLTVL.

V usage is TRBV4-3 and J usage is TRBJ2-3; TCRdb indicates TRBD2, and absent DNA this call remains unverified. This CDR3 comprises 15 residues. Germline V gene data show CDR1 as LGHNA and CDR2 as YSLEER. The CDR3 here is CASSQGTSGRFTQYF.

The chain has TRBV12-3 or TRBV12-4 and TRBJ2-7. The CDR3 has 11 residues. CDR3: CASSLTGEQYF.

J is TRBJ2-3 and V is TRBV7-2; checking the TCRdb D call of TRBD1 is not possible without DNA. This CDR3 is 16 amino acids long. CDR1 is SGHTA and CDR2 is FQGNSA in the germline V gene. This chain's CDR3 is CASSFSGRGGPDTQYF.

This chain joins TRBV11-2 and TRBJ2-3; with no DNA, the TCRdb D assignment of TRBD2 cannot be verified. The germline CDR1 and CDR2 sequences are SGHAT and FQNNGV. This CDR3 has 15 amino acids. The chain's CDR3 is CASSLDGGALDTQYF. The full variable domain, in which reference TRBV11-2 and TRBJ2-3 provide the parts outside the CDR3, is EAGVAQSPRYKIIEKRQSVAFWCNPISGHATLYWYQQILGQGPKLLIQFQNNGVVDDSQLPKDRFSAERLKGVDSTLKIQPAKLEDSAVYLCASSLDGGALDTQYFGPGTRLTVL.

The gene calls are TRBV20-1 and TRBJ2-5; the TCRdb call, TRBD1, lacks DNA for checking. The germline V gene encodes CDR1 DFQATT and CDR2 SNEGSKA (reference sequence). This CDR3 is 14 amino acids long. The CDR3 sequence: CSARVRGRQETQYF.

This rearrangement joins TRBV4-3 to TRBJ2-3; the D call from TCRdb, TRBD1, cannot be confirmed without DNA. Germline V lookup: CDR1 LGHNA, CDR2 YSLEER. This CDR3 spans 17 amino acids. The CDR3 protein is CASSHGTTNGAPDTQYF.

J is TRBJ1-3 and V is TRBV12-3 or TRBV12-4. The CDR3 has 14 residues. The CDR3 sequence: CASSTGYPGNTIYF.

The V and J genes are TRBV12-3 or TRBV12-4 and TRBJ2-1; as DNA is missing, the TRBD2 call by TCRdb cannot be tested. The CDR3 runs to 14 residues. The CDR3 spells CASSLNSGGFEQFF.

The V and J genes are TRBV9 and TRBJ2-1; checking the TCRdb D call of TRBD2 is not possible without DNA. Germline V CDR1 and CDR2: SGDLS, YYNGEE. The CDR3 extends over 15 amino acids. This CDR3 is CASSVASGTYNEQFF.

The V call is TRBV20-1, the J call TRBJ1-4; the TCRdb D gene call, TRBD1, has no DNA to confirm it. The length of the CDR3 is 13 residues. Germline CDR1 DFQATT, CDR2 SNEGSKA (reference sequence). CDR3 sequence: CSASGTGNEKLFF.

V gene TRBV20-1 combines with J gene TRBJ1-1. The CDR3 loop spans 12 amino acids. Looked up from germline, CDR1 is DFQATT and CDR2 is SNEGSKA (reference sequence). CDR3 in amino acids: CSARAQEAEAFF.

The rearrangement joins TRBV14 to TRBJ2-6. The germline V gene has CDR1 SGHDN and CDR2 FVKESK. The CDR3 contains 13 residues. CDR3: CASSRTGANVLTF.

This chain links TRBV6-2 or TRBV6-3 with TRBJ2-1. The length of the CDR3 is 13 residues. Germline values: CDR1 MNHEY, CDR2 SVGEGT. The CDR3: CASSFLSGDEQFF.

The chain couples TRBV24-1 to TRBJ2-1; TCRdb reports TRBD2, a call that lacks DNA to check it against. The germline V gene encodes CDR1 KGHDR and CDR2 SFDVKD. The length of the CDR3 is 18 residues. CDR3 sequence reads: CATSEGTGRTSGRARQFF.

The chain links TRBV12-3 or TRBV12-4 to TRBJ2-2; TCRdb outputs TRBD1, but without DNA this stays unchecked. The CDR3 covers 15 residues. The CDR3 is CASSLDRANTGELFF.

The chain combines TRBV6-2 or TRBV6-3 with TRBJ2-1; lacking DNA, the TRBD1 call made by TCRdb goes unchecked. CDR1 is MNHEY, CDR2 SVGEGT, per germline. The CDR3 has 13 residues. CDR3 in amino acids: CASRARTVREQFF.

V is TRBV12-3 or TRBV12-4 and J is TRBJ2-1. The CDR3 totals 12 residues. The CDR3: CASEARSNEQFF.

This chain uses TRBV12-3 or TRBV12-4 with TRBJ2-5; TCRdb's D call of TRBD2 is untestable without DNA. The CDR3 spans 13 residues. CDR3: CASSLKPMARGNF.

The CDR3 loop is CSARHGSSYNEQFF. The chain carries TRBV20-1 and TRBJ2-1. This CDR3 contains 14 residues. CDR1 and CDR2 (germline): DFQATT, SNEGSKA (reference sequence).

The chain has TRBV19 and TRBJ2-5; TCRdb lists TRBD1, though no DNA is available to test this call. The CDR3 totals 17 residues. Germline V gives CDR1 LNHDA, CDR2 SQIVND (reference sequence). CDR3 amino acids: CASSTGGIGTGLETQYF.

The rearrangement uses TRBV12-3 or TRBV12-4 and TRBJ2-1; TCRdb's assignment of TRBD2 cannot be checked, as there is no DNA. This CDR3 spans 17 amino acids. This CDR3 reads CASSFPTSGRANNEQFF.

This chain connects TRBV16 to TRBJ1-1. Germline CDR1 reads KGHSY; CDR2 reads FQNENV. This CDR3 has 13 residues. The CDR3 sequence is CASSPGRVTEAFF.

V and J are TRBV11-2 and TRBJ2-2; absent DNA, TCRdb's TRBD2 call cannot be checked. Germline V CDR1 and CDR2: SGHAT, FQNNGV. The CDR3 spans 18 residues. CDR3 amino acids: CASSFGTSGRSNTGELFF.

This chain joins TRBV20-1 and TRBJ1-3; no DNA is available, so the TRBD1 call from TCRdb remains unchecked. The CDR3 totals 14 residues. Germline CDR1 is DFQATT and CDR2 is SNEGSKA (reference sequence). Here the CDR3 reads CSARSGGAGNTIYF.

CDR3 region: CSARPGLAGKASYNEQFF. This chain joins TRBV20-1 and TRBJ2-1; the D call from TCRdb, TRBD2, cannot be confirmed without DNA. The CDR3 contains 18 residues. Germline assignment: CDR1 DFQATT and CDR2 SNEGSKA (reference sequence).

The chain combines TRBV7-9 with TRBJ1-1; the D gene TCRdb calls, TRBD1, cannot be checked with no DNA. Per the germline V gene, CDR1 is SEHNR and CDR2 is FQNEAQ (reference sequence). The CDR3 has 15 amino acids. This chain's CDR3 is CASSSPRGAHTEAFF.